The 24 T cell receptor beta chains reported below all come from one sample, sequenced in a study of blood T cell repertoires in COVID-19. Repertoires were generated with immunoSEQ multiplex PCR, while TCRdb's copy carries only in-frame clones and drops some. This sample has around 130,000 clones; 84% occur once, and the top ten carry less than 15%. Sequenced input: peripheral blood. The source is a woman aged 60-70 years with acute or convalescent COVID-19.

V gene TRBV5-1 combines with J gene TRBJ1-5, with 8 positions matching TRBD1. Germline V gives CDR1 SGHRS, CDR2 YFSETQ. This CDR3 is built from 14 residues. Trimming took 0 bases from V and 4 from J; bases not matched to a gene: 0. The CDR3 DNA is TGCGCCAGCAGCTTGGGGACAGGGAATCAGCCCCAGCATTTT. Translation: CASSLGTGNQPQHF.

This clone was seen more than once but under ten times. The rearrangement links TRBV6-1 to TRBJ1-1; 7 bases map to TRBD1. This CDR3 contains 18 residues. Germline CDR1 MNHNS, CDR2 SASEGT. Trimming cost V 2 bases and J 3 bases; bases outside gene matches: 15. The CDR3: CASSEFVAGTESDTEAFF. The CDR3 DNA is TGTGCCAGCAGTGAATTCGTGGCAGGGACAGAATCGGACACTGAAGCTTTCTTT.

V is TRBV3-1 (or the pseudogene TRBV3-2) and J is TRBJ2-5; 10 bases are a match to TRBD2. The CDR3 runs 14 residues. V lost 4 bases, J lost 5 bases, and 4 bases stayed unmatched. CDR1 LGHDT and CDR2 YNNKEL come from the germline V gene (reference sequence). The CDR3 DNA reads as TGTGCCAGCAGCCGGTTTAGCGGGGGGGAGACCCAGTACTTC. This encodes CASSRFSGGETQYF.

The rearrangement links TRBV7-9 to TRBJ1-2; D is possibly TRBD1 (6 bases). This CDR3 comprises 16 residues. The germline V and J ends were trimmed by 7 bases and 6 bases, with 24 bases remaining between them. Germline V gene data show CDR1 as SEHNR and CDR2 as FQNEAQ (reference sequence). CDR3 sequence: CASTPKGTTQRNGYTF. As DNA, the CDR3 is TGTGCCAGCACCCCCAAGGGGACAACCCAACGGAATGGCTACACCTTC. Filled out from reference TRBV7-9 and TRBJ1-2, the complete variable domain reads DTGVSQNPRHKITKRGQNVTFRCDPISEHNRLYWYRQTLGQGPEFLTYFQNEAQLEKSRLLSDRFSAERPKGSFSTLEIQRTEQGDSAMYLCASTPKGTTQRNGYTFGSGTRLTVV.

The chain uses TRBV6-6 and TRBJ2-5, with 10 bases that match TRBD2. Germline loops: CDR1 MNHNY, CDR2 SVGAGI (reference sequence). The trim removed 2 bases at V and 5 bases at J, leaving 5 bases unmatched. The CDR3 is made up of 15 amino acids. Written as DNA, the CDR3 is TGTGCCAGCAGTTACGTGGTAGCGGGGGGTGAGACCCAGTACTTC. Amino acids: CASSYVVAGGETQYF.

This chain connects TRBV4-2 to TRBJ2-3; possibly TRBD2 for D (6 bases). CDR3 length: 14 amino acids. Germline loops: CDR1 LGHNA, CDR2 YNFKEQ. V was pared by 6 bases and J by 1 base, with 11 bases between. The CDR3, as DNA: TGTGCCAGCAGTCCGGGACTCCGCACAGATACGCAGTATTTT. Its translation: CASSPGLRTDTQYF.

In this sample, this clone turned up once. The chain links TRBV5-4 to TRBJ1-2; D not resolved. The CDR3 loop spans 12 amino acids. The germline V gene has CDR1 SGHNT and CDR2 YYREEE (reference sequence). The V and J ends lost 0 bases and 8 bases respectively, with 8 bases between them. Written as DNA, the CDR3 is TGTGCCAGCAGCTTGGGAGGGCAAGGCTACACCTTC. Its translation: CASSLGGQGYTF.

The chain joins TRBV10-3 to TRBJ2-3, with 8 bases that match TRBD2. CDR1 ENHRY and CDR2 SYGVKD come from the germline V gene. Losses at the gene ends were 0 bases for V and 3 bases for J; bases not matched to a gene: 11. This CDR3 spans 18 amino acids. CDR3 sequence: CAISESAGTGGATDTQYF. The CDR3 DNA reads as TGTGCCATCAGTGAGTCGGCGGGGACGGGGGGGGCGACAGATACGCAGTATTTT.

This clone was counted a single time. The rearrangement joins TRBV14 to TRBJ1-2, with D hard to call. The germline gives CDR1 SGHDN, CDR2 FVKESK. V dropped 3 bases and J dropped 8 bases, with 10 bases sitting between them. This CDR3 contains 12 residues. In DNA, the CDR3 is TGTGCCAGCAGCCAGTCTTCGCGCGGCTACACCTTC. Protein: CASSQSSRGYTF.

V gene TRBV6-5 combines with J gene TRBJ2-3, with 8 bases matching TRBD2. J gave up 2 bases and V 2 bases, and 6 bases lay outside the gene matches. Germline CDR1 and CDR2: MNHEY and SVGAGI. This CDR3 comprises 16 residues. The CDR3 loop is CASSYGTSGFTDTQYF. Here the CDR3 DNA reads TGTGCCAGCAGTTACGGCACTAGCGGCTTCACAGATACGCAGTATTTT.

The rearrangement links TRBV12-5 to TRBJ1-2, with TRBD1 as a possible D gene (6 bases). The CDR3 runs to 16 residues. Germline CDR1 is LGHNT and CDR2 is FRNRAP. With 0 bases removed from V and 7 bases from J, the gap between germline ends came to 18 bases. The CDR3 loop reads CASGLVLGGGFSGYTF. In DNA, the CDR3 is TGTGCTAGTGGTTTGGTACTAGGGGGGGGTTTTTCTGGCTACACCTTC.

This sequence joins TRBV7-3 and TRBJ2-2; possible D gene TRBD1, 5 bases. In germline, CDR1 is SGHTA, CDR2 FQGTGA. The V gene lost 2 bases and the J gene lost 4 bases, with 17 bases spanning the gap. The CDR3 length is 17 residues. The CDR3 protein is CASSLYPVRVGTGELFF. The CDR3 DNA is TGTGCCAGCAGCTTATACCCAGTCAGGGTCGGCACCGGGGAGCTGTTTTTT.

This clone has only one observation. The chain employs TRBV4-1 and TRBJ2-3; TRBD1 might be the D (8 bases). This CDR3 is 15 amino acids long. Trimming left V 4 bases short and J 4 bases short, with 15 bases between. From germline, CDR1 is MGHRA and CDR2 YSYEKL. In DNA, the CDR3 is TGCGCCAGCAGCCGAATACAGGGGGGGGCAGATACGCAGTATTTT. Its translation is CASSRIQGGADTQYF.

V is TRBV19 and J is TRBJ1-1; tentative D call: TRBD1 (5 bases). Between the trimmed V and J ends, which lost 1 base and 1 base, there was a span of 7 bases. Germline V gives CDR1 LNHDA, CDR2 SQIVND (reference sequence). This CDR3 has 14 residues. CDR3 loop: CASSIGGGNTEAFF. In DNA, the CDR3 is TGTGCCAGTAGTATAGGGGGCGGGAACACTGAAGCTTTCTTT.

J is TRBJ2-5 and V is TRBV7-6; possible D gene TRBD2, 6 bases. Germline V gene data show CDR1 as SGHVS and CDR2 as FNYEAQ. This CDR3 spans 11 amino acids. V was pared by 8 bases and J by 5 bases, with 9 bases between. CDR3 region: CASVEGETQYF. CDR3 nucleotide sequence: TGTGCCAGCGTGGAGGGGGAGACCCAGTACTTC. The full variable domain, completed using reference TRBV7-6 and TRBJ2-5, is GAGVSQSPRYKVTKRGQDVALRCDPISGHVSLYWYRQALGQGPEFLTYFNYEAQQDKSGLPNDRFSAERPEGSISTLTIQRTEQRDSAMYRCASVEGETQYFGPGTRLLVL.

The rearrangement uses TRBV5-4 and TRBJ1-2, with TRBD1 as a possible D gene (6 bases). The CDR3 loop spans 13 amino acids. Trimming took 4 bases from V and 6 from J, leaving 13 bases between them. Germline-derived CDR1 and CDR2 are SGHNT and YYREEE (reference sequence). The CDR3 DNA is TGTGCCAGCAGCCATACTACAGGGAATGGCTACACCTTC. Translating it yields CASSHTTGNGYTF.

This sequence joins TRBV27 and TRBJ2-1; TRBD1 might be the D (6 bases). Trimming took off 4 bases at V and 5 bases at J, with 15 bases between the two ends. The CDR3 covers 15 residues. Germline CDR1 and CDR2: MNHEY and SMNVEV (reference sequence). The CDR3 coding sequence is TGTGCCAGCAGTTCACAGGGACATAAGGACAATGAGCAGTTCTTC. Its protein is CASSSQGHKDNEQFF.

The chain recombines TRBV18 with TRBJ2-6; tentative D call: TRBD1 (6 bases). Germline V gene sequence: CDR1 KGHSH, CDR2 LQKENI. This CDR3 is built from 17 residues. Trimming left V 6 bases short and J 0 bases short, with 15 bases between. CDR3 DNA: TGTGCCAGCTCCCGAACAGGGTGGGGCTCTGGGGCCAACGTCCTGACTTTC. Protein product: CASSRTGWGSGANVLTF.

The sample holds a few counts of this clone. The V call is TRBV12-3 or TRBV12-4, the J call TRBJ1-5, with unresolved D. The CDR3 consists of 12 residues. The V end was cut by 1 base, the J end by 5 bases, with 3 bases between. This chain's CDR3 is CASSLGDQPQHF. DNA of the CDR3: TGTGCCAGCAGTTTAGGAGATCAGCCCCAGCATTTT.

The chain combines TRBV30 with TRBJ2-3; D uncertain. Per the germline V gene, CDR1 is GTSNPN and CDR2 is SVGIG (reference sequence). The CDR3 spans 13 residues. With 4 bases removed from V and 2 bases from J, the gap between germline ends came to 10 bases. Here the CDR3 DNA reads TGTGCCTGGAACTTAGGAGTCACAGATACGCAGTATTTT. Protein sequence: CAWNLGVTDTQYF.

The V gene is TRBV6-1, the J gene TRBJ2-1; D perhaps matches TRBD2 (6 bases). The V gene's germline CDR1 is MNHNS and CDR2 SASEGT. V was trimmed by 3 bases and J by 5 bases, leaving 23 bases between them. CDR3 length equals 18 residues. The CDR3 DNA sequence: TGTGCCAGCAGTGATATCCCTGGAGGGGTGACAGCGGACAATGAGCAGTTCTTC. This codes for CASSDIPGGVTADNEQFF.

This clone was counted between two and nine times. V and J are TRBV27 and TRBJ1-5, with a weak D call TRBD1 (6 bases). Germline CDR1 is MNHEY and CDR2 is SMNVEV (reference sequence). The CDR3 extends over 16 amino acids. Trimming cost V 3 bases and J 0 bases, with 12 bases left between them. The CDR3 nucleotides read TGTGCCAGCAGTTTGTCGGGGGGCTATAGCAATCAGCCCCAGCATTTT. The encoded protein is CASSLSGGYSNQPQHF.

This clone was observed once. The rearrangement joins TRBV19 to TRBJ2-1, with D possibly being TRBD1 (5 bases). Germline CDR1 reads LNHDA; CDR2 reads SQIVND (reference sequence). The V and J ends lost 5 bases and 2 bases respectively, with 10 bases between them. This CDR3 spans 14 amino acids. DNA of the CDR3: TGTGCCAGTAGTTGGTCAGGGCCCTACAATGAGCAGTTCTTC. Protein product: CASSWSGPYNEQFF.

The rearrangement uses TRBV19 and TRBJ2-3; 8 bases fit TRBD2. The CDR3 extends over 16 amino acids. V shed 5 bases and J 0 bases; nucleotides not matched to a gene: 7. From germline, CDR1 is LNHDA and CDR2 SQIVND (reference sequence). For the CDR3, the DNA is TGTGCCAGTAGTTTATCCGGGACTAGGAGCACAGATACGCAGTATTTT. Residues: CASSLSGTRSTDTQYF.